This is a list of T cell receptor beta chains from one sample in a study of T cell responses to AZD1222 COVID-19 vaccine. The repertoire was sequenced with immunoSEQ multiplex PCR; TCRdb's copy has only in-frame clones and lacks some. The data contain some 120,000 clones, around 92% of them seen just once; the ten biggest clones take up about 2.7%. This specimen was peripheral blood, taken on day 0 of AZD1222 vaccination. The source of these receptors is an adult in good health. Each CDR3 is given with its conserved first and last residue. D genes are given only for firm matches. Where a row states a size, it is once, few, many or the class of an expanded clone; other rows omit it.

clone size	V gene	J gene	D gene	CDR3 DNA	CDR3 protein
NA	TRBV19	TRBJ1-5	NA	TGTGCCAGTAGACGGAGGGGACTCAATCAGCCCCAGCATTTT	CASRRRGLNQPQHF
NA	TRBV2	TRBJ1-1	NA	TGTGCCAGCAGTGAATTTGGGGGCACTGAAGCTTTCTTT	CASSEFGGTEAFF
NA	TRBV3-1/TRBV3-2	TRBJ2-2	NA	TGTGCCAGCAGCCAAGATCCCCGAGACACCGGGGAGCTGTTTTTT	CASSQDPRDTGELFF
NA	TRBV5-1	TRBJ2-7	TRBD2	TGCGCCAGCAGCTACGGGACTAGCGGGAACTCCTACGAGCAGTACTTC	CASSYGTSGNSYEQYF
NA	TRBV7-9	TRBJ1-1	NA	TGTGCCAGCAGCTTACAGGTGAGCACTGAAGCTTTCTTT	CASSLQVSTEAFF
NA	TRBV28	TRBJ1-2	TRBD1	TGTGCCAGCAGTTTCTCTCAGGGGGCCCCTGGCTACACCTTC	CASSFSQGAPGYTF
NA	TRBV3-1/TRBV3-2	TRBJ1-5	NA	TGTGCCAGCAGTCCCTCAATGAGCAATCAGCCCCAGCATTTT	CASSPSMSNQPQHF
NA	TRBV5-1	TRBJ2-1	TRBD2	TGCGCCAGCAGCCCGGGATCTCTTCCGGGACTAGCGCACTACAATGAGCAGTTCTTC	CASSPGSLPGLAHYNEQFF
NA	TRBV5-1	TRBJ1-2	TRBD1	TGCGCCAGCAGCCCCGGGACAGGGGGTAAGGGCTATGGCTACACCTTC	CASSPGTGGKGYGYTF
NA	TRBV12-5	TRBJ2-5	NA	TGTCCAAGAGGAGGGGGACTGAAGAGGGAGAGGGAGACCCAGTACTTC	CPRGGGLKRERETQYF
once	TRBV15	TRBJ2-5	NA	TGTGCCACCAGCAGAGGAGGAAACGAAGAGACCCAGTACTTC	CATSRGGNEETQYF
NA	TRBV4-1	TRBJ2-1	TRBD2	TGCGCCAGCAGCCGAGGCACCGGGACTAGCGGCTATAGCTCCTACAATGAGCAGTTCTTC	CASSRGTGTSGYSSYNEQFF
NA	TRBV12-3/TRBV12-4	TRBJ1-3	NA	TGTGCCAGCCGGTACCTGGCAAACACCATATATTTT	CASRYLANTIYF
NA	TRBV19	TRBJ2-1	NA	TGTGCCAGTAGGGCCCTAGGTGGATCCTACAATGAGCAGTTCTTC	CASRALGGSYNEQFF
NA	TRBV2	TRBJ2-7	NA	TGTGCCGGCACCGGGACGGCCCTGGGCGAGCAGTACTTC	CAGTGTALGEQYF
NA	TRBV14	TRBJ1-4	NA	TGTGCCAGCAGCCCGGCCAGGGGTAATGAAAAACTGTTTTTT	CASSPARGNEKLFF
NA	TRBV27	TRBJ2-7	TRBD1	TGTGCCAGCAGACTTCAGACAGGGACGAGCTCCTACGAGCAGTACTTC	CASRLQTGTSSYEQYF
NA	TRBV5-1	TRBJ2-2	TRBD1	TGCGCCAGCAGCCAAAACAGGGGCTGGGAGCTGTTTTTT	CASSQNRGWELFF
NA	TRBV19	TRBJ2-1	TRBD2	TGTGCCAGTAGTATAATGACTAGCGGGTACAATGAGCAGTTCTTC	CASSIMTSGYNEQFF
NA	TRBV13	TRBJ1-6	NA	TGTGCCAGCCGACACAAGGGCTCCTATAATTCACCCCTCCACTTT	CASRHKGSYNSPLHF
NA	TRBV5-5	TRBJ2-1	NA	TGTGCCAGCAGCTTGGGAGTTTCGGGTGGGCCCTACAATGAGCAGTTCTTC	CASSLGVSGGPYNEQFF
NA	TRBV11-2	TRBJ1-1	NA	TGTGCCAGCAGCCCCTGGCGGGGAGACACTGAAGCTTTCTTT	CASSPWRGDTEAFF
once	TRBV6-5	TRBJ1-2	NA	TGTGCCAGCGGCCAATGGCCTGTAACCTATGGCTACACCTTC	CASGQWPVTYGYTF
NA	TRBV19	TRBJ2-7	NA	TGTGCCAGTAGTCTAGCCAGTCCCTACGAGCAGTACTTC	CASSLASPYEQYF
NA	TRBV29-1	TRBJ2-3	TRBD2	TGCAGCTTGGGACTAGCGGGAGCAGATACGCAGTATTTT	CSLGLAGADTQYF
NA	TRBV10-1	TRBJ2-7	NA	TGCGCCAGCAGTGAGGAAACTGCGGGACCTACCTACGAGCAGTACTTC	CASSEETAGPTYEQYF
NA	TRBV27	TRBJ1-4	NA	TGTGCCAGCAGTTTATCAGGGGAAAAACTGTTTTTT	CASSLSGEKLFF
once	TRBV28	TRBJ1-5	TRBD1	TGTGCCAGCAGTTTTACACAGGGGGCTCGGCAGCCCCAGCATTTT	CASSFTQGARQPQHF
NA	TRBV19	TRBJ1-2	TRBD1	TGTGCCAGTAGTCCTCGACAGGGCGGTGGCTACACCTTC	CASSPRQGGGYTF
NA	TRBV18	TRBJ1-4	TRBD1	TGTGCCAGCTTCCGGGACAGGGATGAAAAACTGTTTTTT	CASFRDRDEKLFF
NA	TRBV19	TRBJ2-7	TRBD1	TGTGCCAGTAGTTTAGGACAGGGTTTAACCTACGAGCAGTACTTC	CASSLGQGLTYEQYF
NA	TRBV6-5	TRBJ2-7	NA	TGTGCCGCAGGCGAGGGAGTGGGCTACGAGCAGTACTTC	CAAGEGVGYEQYF
NA	TRBV6-5	TRBJ1-6	TRBD1	TGTGCCAGCAGTTTGGGACAGCTAAATTCACCCCTCCACTTT	CASSLGQLNSPLHF
NA	TRBV28	TRBJ1-1	NA	TGTGCCAGCAGTTTAAGGGTCCGTAACACTGAAGCTTTCTTT	CASSLRVRNTEAFF
NA	TRBV29-1	TRBJ2-1	NA	TGCAGCGTTGTGGACCCTAGCTCCTACAATGAGCAGTTCTTC	CSVVDPSSYNEQFF
few	TRBV30	TRBJ2-1	NA	TGTGCCTGGAGTGTGGGGCTAAGAGGTGAGCAGTTCTTC	CAWSVGLRGEQFF
NA	TRBV27	TRBJ2-3	TRBD1	TGTGCCAGCAGTTTAGCAGGGGGCAGAGATACGCAGTATTTT	CASSLAGGRDTQYF
NA	TRBV7-9	TRBJ1-6	NA	TGTGCCAGCAGCCTAGATACAGGCCCACCCCTCCACTTT	CASSLDTGPPLHF
NA	TRBV3-1/TRBV3-2	TRBJ1-5	NA	TGTGCCAGCAGCCAAGGGCCCAGAGCTAACCCTTATAGCAATCAGCCCCAGCATTTT	CASSQGPRANPYSNQPQHF
NA	TRBV27	TRBJ2-1	TRBD2	TGTGCCAGCAGTTGGGGGGGCTCCTACAATGAGCAGTTCTTC	CASSWGGSYNEQFF
once	TRBV14	TRBJ1-2	NA	TGTGCCAGCAGCCAAGCGGGCGGGTGGGCCTCAAGCTACACCTTC	CASSQAGGWASSYTF
NA	TRBV10-1	TRBJ2-7	TRBD2	TGCGCCAGCAGTCTCGGGACTAACTACGAGCAGTACTTC	CASSLGTNYEQYF
NA	TRBV27	TRBJ1-1	NA	TGTGCCAGCCGAAAGTCGGCTGGATCTGAAGCTTTCTTT	CASRKSAGSEAFF
NA	TRBV5-1	TRBJ1-2	NA	TGCGCCAGCAGCCCCGCCCAGAAGTTCAATGGCTACACCTTC	CASSPAQKFNGYTF
once	TRBV6-1	TRBJ1-6	NA	TGTGCCAGCAGTGAAGAAAGGTGGTCTTCTTGGGGTTTCACACCCCTCCACTTT	CASSEERWSSWGFTPLHF
once	TRBV30	TRBJ1-1	NA	TGTGCCTGGAGTGCTCAGATGAACACTGAAGCTTTCTTT	CAWSAQMNTEAFF
few	TRBV7-9	TRBJ2-7	NA	TGTGCCAGCAGCTTAGAGTACTTCGGGAGCTCCTACGAGCAGTACTTC	CASSLEYFGSSYEQYF
NA	TRBV12-5	TRBJ2-2	NA	TGTGCTAGTGGCTACTTGACCTCGAACACCGGGGAGCTGTTTTTT	CASGYLTSNTGELFF
NA	TRBV5-1	TRBJ1-5	NA	TGCGCCAGCAGCTTAGGGTTCGGGCGTCAGCCCCAGCATTTT	CASSLGFGRQPQHF
NA	TRBV6-5	TRBJ2-7	NA	TGTGCCAGCAGCAGAAACAGGGAGTTCCAGTACTTC	CASSRNREFQYF
NA	TRBV10-2	TRBJ2-5	TRBD2	TGCGCCACTGGGTTAGCGGGAGAAGGAGAGACCCAGTACTTC	CATGLAGEGETQYF
NA	TRBV11-3	TRBJ2-7	TRBD1	TGTGCCAGCAGCTCTGATGGCCGGGACAGGCACTCCTACGAGCAGTACTTC	CASSSDGRDRHSYEQYF
NA	TRBV19	TRBJ1-1	TRBD1	TGTGCCAGTAGGGACAGGGATATGGACACTGAAGCTTTCTTT	CASRDRDMDTEAFF
once	TRBV5-1	TRBJ2-2	NA	TGCGCCAGCAGCTTGGAACTAGCAAACACCGGGGAGCTGTTTTTT	CASSLELANTGELFF
NA	TRBV5-5	TRBJ1-2	NA	TGTGCCAGCAGCTTTACTAGGCCGAGTGATGGCTACACCTTC	CASSFTRPSDGYTF
NA	TRBV4-1	TRBJ2-2	NA	TGCGCCAGCAGCCAAGAGGGACATCCGAACACCGGGGAGCTGTTTTTT	CASSQEGHPNTGELFF
NA	TRBV11-2	TRBJ2-7	TRBD2	TGTGCCAGCAGCTTAAGGACTAGCGGGGGCTCCTACGAGCAGTACTTC	CASSLRTSGGSYEQYF
NA	TRBV7-9	TRBJ2-1	TRBD2	TGTGCCAGCAGCTTGGGGACTAGCGATAATGAGCAGTTCTTC	CASSLGTSDNEQFF